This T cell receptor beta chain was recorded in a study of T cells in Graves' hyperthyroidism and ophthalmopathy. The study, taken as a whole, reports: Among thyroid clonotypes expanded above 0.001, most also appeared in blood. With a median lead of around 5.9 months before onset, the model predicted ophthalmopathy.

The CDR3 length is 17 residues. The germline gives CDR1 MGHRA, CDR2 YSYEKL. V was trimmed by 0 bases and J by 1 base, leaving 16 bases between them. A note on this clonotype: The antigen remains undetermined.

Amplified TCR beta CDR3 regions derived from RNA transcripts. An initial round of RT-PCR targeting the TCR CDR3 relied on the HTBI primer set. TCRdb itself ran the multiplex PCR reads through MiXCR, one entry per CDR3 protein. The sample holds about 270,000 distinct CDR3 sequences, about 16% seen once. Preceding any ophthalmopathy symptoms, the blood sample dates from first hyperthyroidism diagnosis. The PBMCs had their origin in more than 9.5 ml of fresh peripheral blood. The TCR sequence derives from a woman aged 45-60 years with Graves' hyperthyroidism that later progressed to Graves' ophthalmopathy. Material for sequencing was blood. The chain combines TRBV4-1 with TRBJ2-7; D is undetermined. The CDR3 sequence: CASSQEGPSAPSYEQYF. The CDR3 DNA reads TGCGCCAGCAGCCAAGAGGGCCCGTCCGCTCCATCCTACGAGCAGTACTTC.